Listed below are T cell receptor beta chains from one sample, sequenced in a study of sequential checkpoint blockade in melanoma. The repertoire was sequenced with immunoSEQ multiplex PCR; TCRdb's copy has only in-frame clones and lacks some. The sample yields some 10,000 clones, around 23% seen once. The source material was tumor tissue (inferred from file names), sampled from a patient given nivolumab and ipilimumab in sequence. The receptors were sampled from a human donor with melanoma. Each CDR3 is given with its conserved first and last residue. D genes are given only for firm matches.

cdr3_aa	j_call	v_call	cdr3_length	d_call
CASSQNAVYITDTQYF	TRBJ2-3	TRBV1	16	NA
CASSIFVHTGELFF	TRBJ2-2	TRBV19	14	NA
CASSLFKGDSGGSSYNEQFF	TRBJ2-1	TRBV11-3	20	TRBD2
CASSGSNSDWRIQYF	TRBJ2-4	TRBV6-8	15	NA
CASSVPQGLVTGELFF	TRBJ2-2	TRBV9	16	NA
CASSLGTEHTDTQYF	TRBJ2-3	TRBV11-3	15	TRBD1
CASSDGPSGGSTDTQYF	TRBJ2-3	TRBV6-8	17	TRBD2
CASSQFTGTSNEQFF	TRBJ2-1	TRBV11-3	15	TRBD2
CASRANNGGFYNEQFF	TRBJ2-1	TRBV19	16	NA
CASSSSLGNNEKLFF	TRBJ1-4	TRBV2	15	NA
CASSLVSQHSYNSPLHF	TRBJ1-6	TRBV11-3	17	NA
CASSTGLATNEKLFF	TRBJ1-4	TRBV11-3	15	TRBD1
CASSLGTGAEAFF	TRBJ1-1	TRBV7-2	13	TRBD1
CASGVRGSATNEKLFF	TRBJ1-4	TRBV19	16	NA
CASSIGRGPTLQETQYF	TRBJ2-5	TRBV19	17	NA
CAISEPPDRINTEAFF	TRBJ1-1	TRBV10-3	16	TRBD1
CASLRDRNNEQFF	TRBJ2-1	TRBV9	13	TRBD1
CASSYLGQGNTEAFF	TRBJ1-1	TRBV6-8	15	TRBD1
CASSQGDGAGTEAFF	TRBJ1-1	TRBV16	15	NA
CASSFGFSGAGDTQYF	TRBJ2-3	TRBV6-8	16	TRBD2
CASTGDRGYTEAFF	TRBJ1-1	TRBV19	14	TRBD1
CASSLEGLAGYYEQYF	TRBJ2-7	TRBV11-3	16	TRBD2
CASTPEDGQGRNEQFF	TRBJ2-1	TRBV6-8	16	TRBD1
CAIRRTSGGEDTQYF	TRBJ2-3	TRBV6-8	15	TRBD2
CASSHPNPPGMNYGYTF	TRBJ1-2	TRBV4-1	17	NA
CASSQVAGNSPLHF	TRBJ1-6	TRBV11-3	14	NA
CASSDRQGGTGELFF	TRBJ2-2	TRBV19	15	TRBD1
CASSLKWTSGGLSYEQYF	TRBJ2-7	TRBV9	18	TRBD2
CASGHSNYGYTF	TRBJ1-2	TRBV10-2	12	NA
CASSRTTGNLYGYTF	TRBJ1-2	TRBV1	15	NA